The rows below give T cell receptor beta chains drawn from one sample of a study of T cell repertoires in cytomegalovirus infection. MiXCR, applied by TCRdb to the reads, yields one record per CDR3 protein. The sample contains about 360,000 distinct CDR3 sequences, 15% to 20% of which appear only once. The sequenced sample consisted of PBMCs. The source is a human donor in good health (CMV status not recorded). Some clones in this sample may be carry-over from other donors' samples. Each CDR3 is given with its conserved first and last residue.

length	V	CDR3
16	TRBV6-1	CASSSEGSNGNQPQHF
14	TRBV20-1	CSAPPGQGNTEAFF
13	TRBV5-1	CASSSGTGDGYTF
15	TRBV4-2	CASSRWDAGSEKLFF
14	TRBV2	CASSGQGSYNEQFF
15	TRBV20-1	CSARWDRGYQETQYF
14	TRBV2	CASRAQGWVTEAFF
14	TRBV4-3	CASSQETRGGEQYF
15	TRBV12-3/TRBV12-4	CASRETSGPAGELFF
14	TRBV7-9	CASSLTLVDTEAFF
17	TRBV4-1	CASSRHTSGEISYEQYF
14	TRBV27	CASSSTDRGREQFF
13	TRBV15	CATSRGGTGLAFF
13	TRBV6-5	CASKISAADTQYF
14	TRBV5-1	CASSQLQGAVTQYF
14	TRBV6-1	CASSEGLRVDTQYF
14	TRBV20-1	CSADRTGISDTQYF
13	TRBV20-1	CSASFGGVYGYTF
16	TRBV7-9	CATRGGGQGWSDTQYF
17	TRBV5-1	CASSFAFGRGGLNEQFF
15	TRBV20-1	CSATGGGTPSYEQYF
16	TRBV5-4	CASSFDLTGSYNEQFF
17	TRBV7-6	CASSSRAGTPSSYEQYF
16	TRBV5-4	CASSFTYGTSGRVEFF
15	TRBV7-6	CASSLGREGYYEQYF
17	TRBV7-2	CASSLRLAGTNTGELFF
19	TRBV7-2	CASSRKSGIAGGDYNEQFF
15	TRBV7-8	CASSIWTSGPYEQYF
12	TRBV7-2	CASGGNQETQYF
15	TRBV7-2	CASSLSGQTHNEQFF
14	TRBV4-3	CASSPTGPTDTQYF
14	TRBV6-6	CASSYSSNYDEQFF
14	TRBV4-3	CASSQDWGDYGYTF
13	TRBV29-1	CSVDRDPRETQYF
15	TRBV11-3	CASSPGTSSQETQYF
15	TRBV5-4	CASSTGTDPTDTQYF
15	TRBV28	CASSAGTASGSPLHF
13	TRBV7-2	CASSLETGIAAFF
17	TRBV7-2	CATQSTTGAGVLDEQFF
14	TRBV28	CASQSSTASYEQYF
16	TRBV2	CASTQGRFWNGNTIYF